Reported below is one T cell receptor beta chain. The sample is drawn from a study of blood T cell repertoires in COVID-19. Turning to the study itself: Researchers got acute and convalescent COVID-19 samples from the United States, Italy and Spain. Sources were T cells, B-cell-depleted T cells, or PBMCs; the material itself was cDNA or gDNA.

As originally analysed: Estimation of nucleated cell counts relied on the amplification of reference gene primers. Sequencing was performed with immunoSEQ multiplex PCR; in TCRdb, only in-frame clones are kept and a portion is missing. V and J calls and clone size are those listed in that table; D and trimming were worked out from the DNA. The sample has 65,000 or so clones; 90% are singletons. Germline V gene data show CDR1 as WNHNN and CDR2 as SYGVQD (reference sequence). Trimming removed 5 bases from V and 9 bases from J; junction bases left unmatched: 9. This CDR3 is built from 15 residues. The chain is built from TRBV10-1 and TRBJ2-1; TRBD2 agrees at 11 bases. Sequencing was performed on peripheral blood. This TCR was sampled from a man aged 55 to 70 with acute or convalescent COVID-19. CDR3 residues: CASSRLAGRYGEQFF. The CDR3 DNA sequence: TGCGCCAGCAGTCGACTAGCGGGGAGGTACGGTGAGCAGTTCTTC.